This TCR beta chain was sequenced in a study of blood T cell repertoires in COVID-19. Study background: Samples taken during acute and convalescent COVID-19 were collected in the United States, Italy and Spain. From T cells, B-cell-depleted T cells, or PBMCs came the material, which was cDNA or gDNA.

Source study methods: Reference gene primer amplification in the assay estimated nucleated cell counts. Method: immunoSEQ multiplex PCR; TCRdb's copy keeps in-frame clones and lacks some. Clonal size and the V and J genes are those of that table, whereas D and trimming came from the DNA. The sample lists approximately 180,000 clones; 80% to 90% were seen once. The ends were cut back, 0 bases at V and 2 bases at J, with 14 bases in the middle. This CDR3 comprises 17 residues. Germline V gene lookup returns CDR1 LGHNA and CDR2 YSLEER. The V call is TRBV4-3, the J call TRBJ1-3; the D gene is possibly TRBD1 (5 bases). The receptor was derived from a man aged 55 to 70 with acute or convalescent COVID-19. Sequences were obtained from peripheral blood. In nucleotides, the CDR3 is TGCGCCAGCAGCCAAGATTATGCCCGGGGGGCTGGAAACACCATATATTTT. Its translation is CASSQDYARGAGNTIYF.